Below are 12 T cell receptor beta chains sequenced from a single sample in a study of radiotherapy plus CTLA-4 blockade in lung cancer. Using immunoSEQ multiplex PCR, the repertoire was profiled, and TCRdb retains in-frame clones only, with some absent. Of 110,000 or so clones listed, about 77% are singletons. The material was peripheral blood, obtained from a patient treated with radiotherapy plus ipilimumab. These receptors originate from a human donor with non-small cell lung cancer who had a partial response to radiotherapy plus ipilimumab.

By its share, this clone is medium-sized. The chain recombines TRBV5-5 with TRBJ1-3; D is ambiguous. V lost 1 base to trimming and J lost 0 bases, with 5 bases between them. The CDR3 contains 14 residues. Germline CDR1 reads SGHKS; CDR2 reads YYEKEE (reference sequence). The CDR3 is CASSLTDSGNTIYF. Written as DNA, the CDR3 is TGTGCCAGCAGCTTGACAGACTCTGGAAACACCATATATTTT.

This clone was counted between two and nine times. The J gene is TRBJ2-1, the V gene TRBV15; no firm D call. V lost 11 bases and J 9 bases, leaving 23 bases between the germline ends. Germline CDR1 LNHNV, CDR2 YYDKDF (reference sequence). This CDR3 region has 14 residues. This CDR3 reads CASTSPINYGEQFF. The CDR3 DNA reads TGTGCCTCGACCAGTCCCATCAACTACGGTGAGCAGTTCTTC. Drawing the rest from reference TRBV15 and TRBJ2-1, the complete variable domain is DAMVIQNPRYQVTQFGKPVTLSCSQTLNHNVMYWYQQKSSQAPKLLFHYYDKDFNNEADTPDNFQSRRPNTSFCFLDIRSPGLGDTAMYLCASTSPINYGEQFFGPGTRLTVL.

The V call is TRBV6-4, the J call TRBJ1-1, with D hard to call. In germline, CDR1 is MRHNA, CDR2 SNTAGT. This CDR3 has 15 residues. The V end lost 6 bases, the J end lost 3 bases, and 17 bases lay between the germline ends. The CDR3 reads CASRIWSGADTEAFF. CDR3 DNA sequence: TGTGCCAGCAGAATTTGGTCAGGAGCGGACACTGAAGCTTTCTTT.

The rearrangement joins TRBV7-3 to TRBJ2-2; TRBD1 aligns across 7 bases. The length of the CDR3 is 15 residues. The V segment lost 5 bases and the J segment 1 base; nucleotides outside the gene matches: 4. Germline CDR1 SGHTA, CDR2 FQGTGA. CDR3 nucleotides: TGTGCCAGCAGCATCACAGGGGTGAACACCGGGGAGCTGTTTTTT. Its protein is CASSITGVNTGELFF. Based on the CDR3 plus reference TRBV7-3 and TRBJ2-2, the full variable domain is GAGVSQTPSNKVTEKGKYVELRCDPISGHTALYWYRQSLGQGPEFLIYFQGTGAADDSGLPNDRFFAVRPEGSVSTLKIQRTERGDSAVYLCASSITGVNTGELFFGEGSRLTVL.

This clone was observed once. The chain links TRBV5-1 to TRBJ2-7; 12 positions agree with TRBD2. V shed 5 bases, J shed 0 bases, and the junction held 9 bases outside the gene matches. CDR3 length: 17 amino acids. Germline assignment: CDR1 SGHRS and CDR2 YFSETQ. CDR3 protein: CASSLGLAGSVSYEQYF. The CDR3 nucleotides read TGCGCCAGCAGTTTAGGACTAGCGGGATCCGTCTCCTACGAGCAGTACTTC.

This chain links TRBV5-4 with TRBJ1-4; D may be TRBD1 (5 bases). The ends were cut back, 2 bases at V and 3 bases at J, with 11 bases in the middle. The CDR3 has 15 residues. The germline CDR1 and CDR2 sequences are SGHNT and YYREEE (reference sequence). This CDR3 is CASSLPGWPNEKLFF. The CDR3 DNA follows: TGTGCCAGCAGCTTACCAGGGTGGCCTAATGAAAAACTGTTTTTT.

In nucleotides, the CDR3 is TGTGCCAGCAGAGGGACAGTGGCAACTAATGAAAAACTGTTTTTT. Translation: CASRGTVATNEKLFF. This chain links TRBV28 with TRBJ1-4; 7 nucleotides align to TRBD1. The V segment lost 6 bases and the J segment 0 bases; nucleotides outside the gene matches: 4. The CDR3 spans 15 residues. Germline CDR1 reads MDHEN; CDR2 reads SYDVKM.

This chain connects TRBV5-1 to TRBJ2-2, with 9 bases fitting TRBD1. The V gene end was trimmed by 4 bases and the J gene end by 7 bases; junction bases not matched to a gene: 11. This CDR3 is built from 16 residues. The germline gives CDR1 SGHRS, CDR2 YFSETQ. The CDR3 loop is CASSPGGTGLVGELFF. DNA for the CDR3: TGCGCCAGCAGCCCTGGGGGGACAGGGCTTGTCGGGGAGCTGTTTTTT.

The sample holds a few counts of this clone. The rearrangement links TRBV5-4 to TRBJ1-4; D may be TRBD1 (6 bases). V lost 0 bases, J lost 5 bases, and 8 bases lay in between. The V gene's germline CDR1 is SGHNT and CDR2 YYREEE (reference sequence). This CDR3 has 14 amino acids. In DNA, the CDR3 is TGTGCCAGCAGCTTGGACAGGGCAAATGAAAAACTGTTTTTT. It is translated as CASSLDRANEKLFF.

V and J are TRBV19 and TRBJ1-5; D call uncertain. CDR3 size: 15 residues. The V gene lost 7 bases and the J gene lost 3 bases, with 16 bases spanning the gap. CDR1 is LNHDA, CDR2 SQIVND, per germline (reference sequence). The CDR3 DNA is TGTGCCAGTACCCCTGGCGGTCTAAACAATCAGCCCCAGCATTTT. Its protein product is CASTPGGLNNQPQHF.

The chain carries TRBV7-2 and TRBJ2-5; 11 bases match TRBD2. The CDR3 totals 18 residues. CDR1 is SGHTA, CDR2 FQGNSA, per germline. With 1 base clipped from V and 2 bases from J, the junction kept 9 bases outside the gene matches. CDR3 protein: CASSLGVAGGLTQETQYF. DNA of the CDR3: TGTGCCAGCAGCTTAGGGGTAGCGGGAGGGCTAACACAAGAGACCCAGTACTTC.

The J gene is TRBJ1-5, the V gene TRBV2, with D perhaps TRBD1 (6 bases). This CDR3 contains 16 residues. Trimming took off 6 bases at V and 0 bases at J, with 15 bases between the two ends. Germline V gives CDR1 SNHLY, CDR2 FYNNEI. The CDR3 nucleotides are TGTGCCAGCAGGGCCGCGGGGGGCTATAGCAATCAGCCCCAGCATTTT. Its translation: CASRAAGGYSNQPQHF.